This entry lists 20 T cell receptor beta chains sequenced from one sample in a study of cytomegalovirus exposure and HLA in healthy donors. It was with 60 Vbeta and 13 Jbeta primers that the PCR ran. Here immunoSEQ multiplex PCR was the method, and the copy in TCRdb shows in-frame clones only, minus some. The repertoire holds fewer than 250,000 clones, with 81% as singletons. The specimen was PBMCs. These receptor sequences come from a man aged 40-50 years in good health and CMV-seropositive.

This clone was detected a few times. J is TRBJ2-1 and V is TRBV7-2; the D gene is possibly TRBD1 (6 bases). The CDR3 is 13 amino acids. Trimming cost V 5 bases and J 9 bases, with 14 bases left between them. Looked up from germline, CDR1 is SGHTA and CDR2 is FQGNSA. The CDR3 bases are TGTGCCAGCAGCCTCCTCTTGGGGGCTGAGCAGTTCTTC. This encodes CASSLLLGAEQFF.

With respect to this clone: Other nucleotide sequences from this sample produce the same CDR3. J is TRBJ1-1 and V is TRBV7-9; a possible D gene is TRBD1 (6 bases). CDR1 SEHNR and CDR2 FQNEAQ come from the germline V gene (reference sequence). The CDR3 loop spans 15 amino acids. Trimming cost V 6 bases and J 0 bases, with 14 bases left between them. The CDR3 sequence is CASSLGDRLNTEAFF. CDR3 in DNA: TGTGCCAGCAGTCTCGGAGACAGGTTGAACACTGAAGCTTTCTTT. The whole variable domain, filled in from reference TRBV7-9 and TRBJ1-1, reads DTGVSQNPRHKITKRGQNVTFRCDPISEHNRLYWYRQTLGQGPEFLTYFQNEAQLEKSRLLSDRFSAERPKGSFSTLEIQRTEQGDSAMYLCASSLGDRLNTEAFFGQGTRLTVV.

The rearrangement joins TRBV2 to TRBJ2-7; 9 bases fit TRBD1. CDR3 length: 13 residues. V shed 4 bases, J shed 4 bases, and the junction held 2 bases outside the gene matches. CDR1 and CDR2 (germline): SNHLY, FYNNEI. This CDR3 is CASSGQGEYEQYF. The CDR3 DNA reads TGTGCCAGCAGTGGACAGGGGGAGTACGAGCAGTACTTC.

V gene TRBV7-7 combines with J gene TRBJ2-3; tentative D call: TRBD1 (6 bases). The CDR3 consists of 14 residues. Trimming stripped 2 bases from V and 2 bases from J, with 8 bases between. Germline V gene data show CDR1 as SSHAT and CDR2 as FNYEAQ (reference sequence). CDR3 in DNA: TGTGCCAGCAGCTTACACAGGGACACAGATACGCAGTATTTT. This gives the protein CASSLHRDTDTQYF.

This clone was counted a single time. The chain has TRBV4-3 and TRBJ2-1; 13 nucleotides align to TRBD2. This CDR3 spans 19 amino acids. The germline V gene has CDR1 LGHNA and CDR2 YSLEER. V shed 3 bases and J 2 bases; nucleotides not matched to a gene: 10. CDR3 loop: CASSQGWTSGSDPYNEQFF. The DNA for the CDR3 is TGCGCCAGCAGCCAGGGCTGGACTAGCGGGAGCGACCCCTACAATGAGCAGTTCTTC.

The chain employs TRBV29-1 and TRBJ2-3, with 9 bases that match TRBD2. This CDR3 contains 18 residues. Trimming removed 0 bases from V and 5 bases from J; junction bases left unmatched: 15. CDR1 and CDR2 from the germline V gene are SQVTM and ANQGSEA. CDR3: CSVEDGLLAGRMGDTQYF. The CDR3 DNA is TGCAGCGTTGAAGATGGGCTCCTAGCGGGGCGTATGGGAGATACGCAGTATTTT.

J is TRBJ2-4 and V is TRBV7-2; D perhaps matches TRBD1 (6 bases). The CDR3 contains 16 residues. The V end was cut by 3 bases, the J end by 0 bases, with 12 bases between. Germline loops: CDR1 SGHTA, CDR2 FQGNSA. This CDR3 reads CASSFGGHSAKNIQYF. CDR3 DNA sequence: TGTGCCAGCAGCTTTGGGGGCCACTCAGCCAAAAACATTCAGTACTTC.

The chain combines TRBV28 with TRBJ2-7, with D perhaps TRBD1 (6 bases). The ends were cut back, 6 bases at V and 3 bases at J, with 15 bases in the middle. Looked up from germline, CDR1 is MDHEN and CDR2 is SYDVKM. The CDR3 loop spans 14 amino acids. This chain's CDR3 is CASSREGVHYEQYF. CDR3 DNA sequence: TGTGCCAGCAGCCGTGAGGGGGTCCACTACGAGCAGTACTTC.

The V and J genes are TRBV9 and TRBJ2-5; TRBD2 might be the D (5 bases). Per germline, CDR1 SGDLS and CDR2 YYNGEE. Trimming stripped 4 bases from V and 5 bases from J, with 12 bases between. This CDR3 is 13 amino acids long. This CDR3 is CASSRPGDETQYF. The DNA for the CDR3 is TGTGCCAGCAGCCGACCCGGGGATGAGACCCAGTACTTC.

The chain employs TRBV27 and TRBJ2-2, with D hard to call. The ends were cut back, 7 bases at V and 2 bases at J, with 14 bases in the middle. CDR1 is MNHEY and CDR2 is SMNVEV in the germline V gene (reference sequence). The CDR3 has 15 residues. DNA of the CDR3: TGTGCCAGCACAGGCACTCAACTTAACACCGGGGAGCTGTTTTTT. This translates into CASTGTQLNTGELFF.

The chain carries TRBV7-9 and TRBJ1-2; D possibly corresponds to TRBD1 (6 bases). Trimming cost V 5 bases and J 4 bases, with 11 bases left between them. CDR1 is SEHNR, CDR2 FQNEAQ, per germline (reference sequence). CDR3 size: 13 residues. DNA of the CDR3: TGTGCCAGCAGCAGGGGAGGGGGCTATGGCTACACCTTC. Amino acid sequence: CASSRGGGYGYTF.

The rearrangement uses TRBV4-1 and TRBJ2-1; 9 bases match TRBD2. CDR3 length equals 16 residues. Germline CDR1 is MGHRA and CDR2 is YSYEKL. Trimming took 1 base from V and 0 from J; bases not matched to a gene: 1. The chain's CDR3 is CASSQGTSVSYNEQFF. The CDR3 region has the DNA TGCGCCAGCAGCCAAGGGACTAGCGTCTCCTACAATGAGCAGTTCTTC.

The J gene is TRBJ2-1, the V gene TRBV7-9; a possible D gene is TRBD1 (5 bases). With 0 bases removed from V and 0 bases from J, the gap between germline ends came to 12 bases. The length of the CDR3 is 17 residues. Germline loops: CDR1 SEHNR, CDR2 FQNEAQ (reference sequence). The DNA for the CDR3 is TGTGCCAGCAGCTTAGCAGGGGTTTTCAGCTCCTACAATGAGCAGTTCTTC. Translating it yields CASSLAGVFSSYNEQFF.

The chain links TRBV7-9 to TRBJ1-2; D ambiguous. The CDR3 runs to 15 residues. Per the germline V gene, CDR1 is SEHNR and CDR2 is FQNEAQ (reference sequence). The V end lost 5 bases, the J end lost 8 bases, and 21 bases lay between the germline ends. Here the CDR3 DNA reads TGTGCCAGCAGCACGACCTCCTCCGGAACGGGGGGCTACACCTTC. It translates to CASSTTSSGTGGYTF.

The chain joins TRBV14 to TRBJ2-1; TRBD1 matches 7 bases. CDR1 is SGHDN, CDR2 FVKESK, per germline. With V trimmed by 4 bases and J by 4 bases, 13 bases remained unmatched. The CDR3 extends over 17 amino acids. This chain's CDR3 is CASSLQTGTVPYNEQFF. For the CDR3, the DNA is TGTGCCAGCAGCCTCCAAACTGGGACAGTGCCTTACAATGAGCAGTTCTTC.

This chain links TRBV2 with TRBJ2-1; a weak D match, TRBD1 (5 bases). Germline CDR1 and CDR2: SNHLY and FYNNEI. The CDR3 length is 13 residues. V lost 1 base to trimming and J lost 4 bases, with 5 bases between them. The CDR3 protein is CASSEEGYNEQFF. The CDR3 bases are TGTGCCAGCAGTGAAGAGGGGTACAATGAGCAGTTCTTC.

The gene calls are TRBV5-4 and TRBJ1-3, with TRBD1 identical over 8 bases. CDR1 SGHNT and CDR2 YYREEE come from the germline V gene (reference sequence). This CDR3 is 16 amino acids long. V was pared by 7 bases and J by 0 bases, with 9 bases of the junction left unmatched. This CDR3 reads CASAPGGRGSGNTIYF. As DNA, the CDR3 is TGTGCCAGCGCCCCAGGGGGCAGGGGCTCTGGAAACACCATATATTTT.

The chain joins TRBV5-4 to TRBJ1-2, with 9 bases that match TRBD1. J lost 4 bases, V lost 4 bases, and 11 bases had no gene match. CDR1 is SGHNT and CDR2 is YYREEE in the germline V gene (reference sequence). This CDR3 comprises 16 residues. CDR3 protein: CASSPGWDRDSYGYTF. The CDR3 nucleotides read TGTGCCAGCAGCCCCGGATGGGACAGGGATTCCTATGGCTACACCTTC.

The chain carries TRBV7-6 and TRBJ2-2, with D possibly TRBD2 on 6 matching bases. The V gene's germline CDR1 is SGHVS and CDR2 FNYEAQ. The length of the CDR3 is 15 residues. V lost 1 base and J 9 bases, leaving 15 bases between the germline ends. The CDR3 spells CASSLDPGGRRELFF. CDR3 in DNA: TGTGCCAGCAGCTTAGACCCGGGTGGGAGGAGGGAGCTGTTTTTT. The full variable domain, with the rest looked up from reference TRBV7-6 and TRBJ2-2, is GAGVSQSPRYKVTKRGQDVALRCDPISGHVSLYWYRQALGQGPEFLTYFNYEAQQDKSGLPNDRFSAERPEGSISTLTIQRTEQRDSAMYRCASSLDPGGRRELFFGEGSRLTVL.

V usage is TRBV10-1 and J usage is TRBJ2-5; maybe TRBD1 (5 bases). From germline, CDR1 is WNHNN and CDR2 SYGVQD (reference sequence). The CDR3 has 13 residues. V lost 3 bases, J lost 9 bases, and 14 bases lay in between. This CDR3 is CASSEGAQDAQYF. For the CDR3, the DNA is TGCGCCAGCAGTGAAGGGGCCCAAGACGCCCAGTACTTC.